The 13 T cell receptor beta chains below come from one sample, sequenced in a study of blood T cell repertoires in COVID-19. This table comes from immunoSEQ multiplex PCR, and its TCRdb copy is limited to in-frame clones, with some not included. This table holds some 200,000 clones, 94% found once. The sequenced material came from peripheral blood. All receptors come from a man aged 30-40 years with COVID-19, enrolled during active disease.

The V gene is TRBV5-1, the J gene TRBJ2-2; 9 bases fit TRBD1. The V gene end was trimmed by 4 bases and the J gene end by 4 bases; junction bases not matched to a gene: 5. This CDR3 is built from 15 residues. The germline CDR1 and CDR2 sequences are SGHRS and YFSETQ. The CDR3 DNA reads TGCGCCAGCAGCCCGGACAGGGGTGGCACCGGGGAGCTGTTTTTT. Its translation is CASSPDRGGTGELFF.

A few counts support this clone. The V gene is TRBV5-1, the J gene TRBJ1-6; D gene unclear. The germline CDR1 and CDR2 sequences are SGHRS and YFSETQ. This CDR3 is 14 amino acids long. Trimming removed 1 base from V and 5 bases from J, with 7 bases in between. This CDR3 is CASSLSMDNSPLHF. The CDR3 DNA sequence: TGCGCCAGCAGCTTGTCTATGGATAATTCACCCCTCCACTTT.

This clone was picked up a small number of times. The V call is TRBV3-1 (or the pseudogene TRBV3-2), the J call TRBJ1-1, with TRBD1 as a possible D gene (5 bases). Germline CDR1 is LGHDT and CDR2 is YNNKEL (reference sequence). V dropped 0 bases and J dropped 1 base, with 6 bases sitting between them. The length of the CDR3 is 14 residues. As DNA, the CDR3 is TGTGCCAGCAGCCAAGATACAGGGAACACTGAAGCTTTCTTT. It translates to CASSQDTGNTEAFF.

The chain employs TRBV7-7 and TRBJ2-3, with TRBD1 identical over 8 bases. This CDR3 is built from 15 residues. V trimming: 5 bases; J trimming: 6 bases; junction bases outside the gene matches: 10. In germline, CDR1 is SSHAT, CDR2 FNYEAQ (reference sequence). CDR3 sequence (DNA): TGTGCCAGCAGCCCGACAGGGGTTCCCTCCGATACGCAGTATTTT. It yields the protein CASSPTGVPSDTQYF.

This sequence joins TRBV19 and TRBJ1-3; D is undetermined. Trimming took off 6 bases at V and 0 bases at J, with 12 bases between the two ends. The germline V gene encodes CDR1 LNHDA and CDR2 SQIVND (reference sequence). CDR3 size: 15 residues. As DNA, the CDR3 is TGTGCCAGTAGCCCTCGATCTATCTCTGGAAACACCATATATTTT. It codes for CASSPRSISGNTIYF.

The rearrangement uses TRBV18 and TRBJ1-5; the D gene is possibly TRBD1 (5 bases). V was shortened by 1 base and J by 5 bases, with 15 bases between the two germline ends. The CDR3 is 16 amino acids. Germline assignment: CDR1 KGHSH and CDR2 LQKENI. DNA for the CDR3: TGTGCCAGCTCACCACTGTCCGGGGGATCCCATCAGCCCCAGCATTTT. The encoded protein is CASSPLSGGSHQPQHF.

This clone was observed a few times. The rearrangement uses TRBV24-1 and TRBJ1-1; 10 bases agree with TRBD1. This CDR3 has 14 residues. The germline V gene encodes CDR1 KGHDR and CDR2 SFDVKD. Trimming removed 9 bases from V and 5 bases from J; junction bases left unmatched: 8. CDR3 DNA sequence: TGTGCCACCCGGACAGGGGGAAGGAATACTGAAGCTTTCTTT. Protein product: CATRTGGRNTEAFF.

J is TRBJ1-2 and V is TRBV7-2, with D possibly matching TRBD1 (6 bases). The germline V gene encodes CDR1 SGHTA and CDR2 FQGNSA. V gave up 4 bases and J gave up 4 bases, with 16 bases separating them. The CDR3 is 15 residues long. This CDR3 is CASSSAGGRIYGYTF. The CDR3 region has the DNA TGTGCCAGCAGCTCCGCGGGGGGGCGCATCTATGGCTACACCTTC.

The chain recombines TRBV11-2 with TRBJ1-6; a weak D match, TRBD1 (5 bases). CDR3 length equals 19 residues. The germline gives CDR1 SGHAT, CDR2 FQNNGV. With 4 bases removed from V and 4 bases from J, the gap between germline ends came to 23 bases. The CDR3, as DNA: TGTGCCAGCAGCTCCTTAGCGGGGCAGACCCGGGTTTATAATTCACCCCTCCACTTT. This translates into CASSSLAGQTRVYNSPLHF.

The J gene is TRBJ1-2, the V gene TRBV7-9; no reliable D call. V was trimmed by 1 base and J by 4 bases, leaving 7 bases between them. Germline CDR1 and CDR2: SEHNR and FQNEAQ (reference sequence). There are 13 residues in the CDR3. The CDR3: CASSLGEAYGYTF. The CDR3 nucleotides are TGTGCCAGCAGCTTAGGCGAGGCCTATGGCTACACCTTC.

The CDR3 DNA reads as TGTGCCAGCAGCGCCGGACTAGCGGGATCCCAAGAGACCCAGTACTTC. Translating gives CASSAGLAGSQETQYF. The chain combines TRBV9 with TRBJ2-5; 12 bases match TRBD2. This CDR3 is built from 16 residues. Germline V lookup: CDR1 SGDLS, CDR2 YYNGEE. With V trimmed by 3 bases and J by 1 base, 4 bases remained unmatched.

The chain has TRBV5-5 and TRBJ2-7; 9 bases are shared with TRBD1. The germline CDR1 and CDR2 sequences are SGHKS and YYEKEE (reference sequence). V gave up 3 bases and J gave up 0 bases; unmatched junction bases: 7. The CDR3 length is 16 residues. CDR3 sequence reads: CASSSIRDRASYEQYF. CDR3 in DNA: TGTGCCAGCAGCTCGATCCGGGACAGGGCCTCCTACGAGCAGTACTTC.

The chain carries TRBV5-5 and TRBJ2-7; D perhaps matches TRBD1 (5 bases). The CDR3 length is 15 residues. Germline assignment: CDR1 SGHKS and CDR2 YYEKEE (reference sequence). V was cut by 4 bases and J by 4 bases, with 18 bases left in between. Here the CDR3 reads CASSARSKGPYEQYF. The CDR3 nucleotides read TGTGCCAGCAGCGCAAGATCCAAGGGGCCATACGAGCAGTACTTC.